The present entry profiles one T cell receptor (beta chain) with its context. This sample was taken from a study of blood T cell repertoires in COVID-19. Study information: Some COVID-19 samples were acute and others convalescent; all came from the United States, Italy and Spain.

CDR1 is SGDLS and CDR2 is YYNGEE in the germline V gene. The length of the CDR3 is 17 residues. V was clipped by 4 bases and J by 1 base, with 18 bases between them. In the original workflow: Researchers report that nucleated cell counts were estimated from reference gene primer amplification. This table comes from immunoSEQ multiplex PCR, and its TCRdb copy is limited to in-frame clones, with some not included. Clonal size and the V and J genes are those of that table, whereas D and trimming came from the DNA. The table shows about 300,000 clones, with more than 70% occurring only once. This TCR was sampled from a young woman who had recovered from COVID-19. Source material: peripheral blood. The chain is built from TRBV9 and TRBJ2-1, with D possibly TRBD1 on 6 matching bases. Written as DNA, the CDR3 is TGTGCCAGCAGCCCCCCTGTCCGGCAGGGGTCCTACAATGAGCAGTTCTTC. It translates to CASSPPVRQGSYNEQFF.